What follows are 3 T cell receptor beta chains derived from one specimen sequenced in a study of shared clonotypes between healthy human individuals. Sequencing was performed with immunoSEQ multiplex PCR; in TCRdb, only in-frame clones are kept and a portion is missing. The sample yields about 510,000 clones, approximately 79% seen once. Material for sequencing was PBMCs. The receptors stem from a woman between 40 and 50 years old in good health. Some clones in this sample may be carry-over from other donors' samples.

The chain combines TRBV27 with TRBJ2-2; TRBD1 matches 7 bases. This CDR3 is built from 15 residues. Trimming cost V 3 bases and J 5 bases; bases outside gene matches: 6. The germline gives CDR1 MNHEY, CDR2 SMNVEV (reference sequence). The CDR3 is CASSFYRGGTGELFF. The CDR3, as DNA: TGTGCCAGCAGTTTCTACAGGGGCGGAACCGGGGAGCTGTTTTTT.

The chain combines TRBV18 with TRBJ2-5; D perhaps matches TRBD2 (7 bases). The CDR3 is 14 amino acids. Germline CDR1 and CDR2: KGHSH and LQKENI. The V gene lost 1 base and the J gene lost 5 bases, with 11 bases spanning the gap. CDR3 amino acids: CASSPRGGPETQYF. The CDR3 bases are TGTGCCAGCTCACCACGGGGGGGCCCGGAGACCCAGTACTTC.

This clone was observed once. In the same sample, other DNA sequences code for this CDR3. This chain joins TRBV27 and TRBJ2-5; D is undetermined. CDR1 and CDR2 from the germline V gene are MNHEY and SMNVEV (reference sequence). V was cut by 2 bases and J by 2 bases, with 6 bases left in between. The CDR3 is made up of 13 amino acids. This CDR3 reads CASSLSRQETQYF. CDR3 bases: TGTGCCAGCAGTTTAAGCAGACAAGAGACCCAGTACTTC.